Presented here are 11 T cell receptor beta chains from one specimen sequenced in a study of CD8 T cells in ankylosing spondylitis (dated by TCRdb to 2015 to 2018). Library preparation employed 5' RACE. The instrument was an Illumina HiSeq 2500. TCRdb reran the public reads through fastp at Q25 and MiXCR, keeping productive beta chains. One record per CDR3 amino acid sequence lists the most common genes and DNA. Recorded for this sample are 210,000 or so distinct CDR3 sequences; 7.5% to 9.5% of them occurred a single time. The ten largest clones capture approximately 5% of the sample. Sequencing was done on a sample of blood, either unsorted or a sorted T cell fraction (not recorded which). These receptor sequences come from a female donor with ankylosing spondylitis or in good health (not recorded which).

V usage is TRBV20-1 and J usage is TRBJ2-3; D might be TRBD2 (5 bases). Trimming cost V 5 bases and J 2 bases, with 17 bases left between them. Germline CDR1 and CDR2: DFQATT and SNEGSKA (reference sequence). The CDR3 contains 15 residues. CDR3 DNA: TGCAGTGCTTCCCGGGGAGCGGAGTTCACAGATACGCAGTATTTT. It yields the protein CSASRGAEFTDTQYF.

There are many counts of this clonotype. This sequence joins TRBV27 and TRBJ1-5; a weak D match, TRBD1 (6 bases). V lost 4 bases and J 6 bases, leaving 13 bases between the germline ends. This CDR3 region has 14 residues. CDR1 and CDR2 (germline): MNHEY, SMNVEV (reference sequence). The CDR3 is CASSSTGWGQPQHF. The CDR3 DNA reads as TGTGCCAGCAGTTCTACAGGGTGGGGTCAGCCCCAGCATTTT.

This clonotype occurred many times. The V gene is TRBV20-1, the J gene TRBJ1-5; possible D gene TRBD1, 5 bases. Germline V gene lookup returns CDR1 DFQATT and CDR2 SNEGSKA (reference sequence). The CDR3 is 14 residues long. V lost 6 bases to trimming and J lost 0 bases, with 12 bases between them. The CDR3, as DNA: TGCAGTGCCCACCTGACAGCTAGCAATCAGCCCCAGCATTTT. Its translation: CSAHLTASNQPQHF.

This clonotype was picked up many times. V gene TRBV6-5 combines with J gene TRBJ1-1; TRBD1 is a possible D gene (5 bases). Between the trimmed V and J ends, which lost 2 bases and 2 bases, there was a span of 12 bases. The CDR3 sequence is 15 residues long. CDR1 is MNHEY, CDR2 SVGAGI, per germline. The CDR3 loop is CASSYTWGVNTEAFF. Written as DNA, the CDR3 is TGTGCCAGCAGTTACACCTGGGGGGTAAACACTGAAGCTTTCTTT.

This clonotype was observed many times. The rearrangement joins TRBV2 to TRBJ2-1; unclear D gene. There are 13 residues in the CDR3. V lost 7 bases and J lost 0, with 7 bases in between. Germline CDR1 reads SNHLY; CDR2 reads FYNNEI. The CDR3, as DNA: TGTGCCAGCACGGAAAGCTCCTACAATGAGCAGTTCTTC. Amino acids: CASTESSYNEQFF.

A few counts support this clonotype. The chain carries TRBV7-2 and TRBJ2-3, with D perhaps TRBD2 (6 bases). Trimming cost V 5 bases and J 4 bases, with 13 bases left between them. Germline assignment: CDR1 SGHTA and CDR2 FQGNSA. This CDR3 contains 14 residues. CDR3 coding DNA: TGTGCCAGCAGCCCCCTAGCGTTGCCAGATACGCAGTATTTT. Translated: CASSPLALPDTQYF.

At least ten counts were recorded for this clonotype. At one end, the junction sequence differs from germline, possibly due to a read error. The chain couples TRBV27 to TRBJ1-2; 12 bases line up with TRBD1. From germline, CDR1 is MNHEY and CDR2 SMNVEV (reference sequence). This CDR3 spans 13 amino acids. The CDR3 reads CASSPRDRGPRVF. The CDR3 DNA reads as TGTGCCAGCAGTCCCCGGGACAGGGGGCCAAGGGTCTTC.

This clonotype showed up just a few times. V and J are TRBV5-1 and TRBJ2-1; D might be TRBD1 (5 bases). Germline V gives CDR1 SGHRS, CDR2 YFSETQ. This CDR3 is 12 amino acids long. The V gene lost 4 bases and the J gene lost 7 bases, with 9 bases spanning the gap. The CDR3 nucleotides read TGCGCCAGCAGCGAATACAGGAATGAGCAGTTCTTC. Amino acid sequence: CASSEYRNEQFF. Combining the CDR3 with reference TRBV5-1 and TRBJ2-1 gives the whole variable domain KAGVTQTPRYLIKTRGQQVTLSCSPISGHRSVSWYQQTPGQGLQFLFEYFSETQRNKGNFPGRFSGRQFSNSRSEMNVSTLELGDSALYLCASSEYRNEQFFGPGTRLTVL.

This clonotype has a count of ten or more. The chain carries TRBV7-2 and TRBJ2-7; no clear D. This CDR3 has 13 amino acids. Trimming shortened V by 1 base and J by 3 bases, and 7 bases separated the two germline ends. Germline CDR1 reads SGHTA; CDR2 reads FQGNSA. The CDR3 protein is CASSLGQDYEQYF. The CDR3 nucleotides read TGTGCCAGCAGCTTAGGGCAGGACTACGAGCAGTACTTC.

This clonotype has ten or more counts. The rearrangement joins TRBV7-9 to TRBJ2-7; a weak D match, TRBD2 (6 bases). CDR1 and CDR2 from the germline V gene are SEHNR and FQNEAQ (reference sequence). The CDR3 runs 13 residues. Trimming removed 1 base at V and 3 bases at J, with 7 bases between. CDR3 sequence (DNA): TGTGCCAGCAGCTTAGGACTAGACTACGAGCAGTACTTC. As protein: CASSLGLDYEQYF.

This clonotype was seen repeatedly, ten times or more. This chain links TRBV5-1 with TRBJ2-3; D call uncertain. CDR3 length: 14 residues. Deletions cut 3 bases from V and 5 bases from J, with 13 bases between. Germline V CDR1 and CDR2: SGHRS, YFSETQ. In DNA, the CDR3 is TGCGCCAGCAGCTACTTAGTACCGGGAGATACGCAGTATTTT. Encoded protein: CASSYLVPGDTQYF.